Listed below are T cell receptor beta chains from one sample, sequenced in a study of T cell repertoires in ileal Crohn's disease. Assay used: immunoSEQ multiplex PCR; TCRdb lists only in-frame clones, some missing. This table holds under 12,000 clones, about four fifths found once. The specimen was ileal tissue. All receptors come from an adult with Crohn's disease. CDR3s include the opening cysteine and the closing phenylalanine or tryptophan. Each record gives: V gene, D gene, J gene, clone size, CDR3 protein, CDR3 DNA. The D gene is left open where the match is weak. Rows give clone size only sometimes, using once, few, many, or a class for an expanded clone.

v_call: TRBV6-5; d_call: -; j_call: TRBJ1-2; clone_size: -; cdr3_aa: CASRSTEDNGYTF; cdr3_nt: TGTGCCAGCAGATCTACAGAGGACAATGGCTACACCTTC
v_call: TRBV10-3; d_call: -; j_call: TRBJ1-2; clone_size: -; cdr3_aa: CAIMDSGYGYTF; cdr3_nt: TGTGCCATCATGGACTCGGGCTATGGCTACACCTTC
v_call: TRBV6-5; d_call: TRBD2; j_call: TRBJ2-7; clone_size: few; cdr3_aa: CASSPSGGFYEQYF; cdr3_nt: TGTGCCAGCAGCCCCAGCGGGGGTTTCTACGAGCAGTACTTC
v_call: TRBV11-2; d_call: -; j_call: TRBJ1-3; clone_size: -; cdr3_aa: CASSLLLRSSGNTIYF; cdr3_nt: TGTGCCAGCAGCTTACTTCTTCGGAGCTCTGGAAACACCATATATTTT
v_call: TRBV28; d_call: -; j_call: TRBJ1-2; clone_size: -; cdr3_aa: CASSTKRAEAF; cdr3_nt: TGTGCCAGCAGTACGAAGCGGGCGGAAGCCTTC
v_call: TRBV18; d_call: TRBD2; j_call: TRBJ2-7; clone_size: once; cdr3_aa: CASSRQGASGGEQYF; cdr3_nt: TGTGCCAGCTCTCGTCAGGGAGCTAGCGGGGGGGAGCAGTACTTC
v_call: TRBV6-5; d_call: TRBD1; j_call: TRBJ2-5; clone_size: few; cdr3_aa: CASSYSGTDRETQYF; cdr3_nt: TGTGCCAGCAGTTACTCGGGGACAGATCGGGAGACCCAGTACTTC
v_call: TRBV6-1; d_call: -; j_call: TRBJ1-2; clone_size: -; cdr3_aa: CASTVEVYGYTF; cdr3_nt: TGTGCCAGCACAGTCGAAGTGTATGGCTACACCTTC
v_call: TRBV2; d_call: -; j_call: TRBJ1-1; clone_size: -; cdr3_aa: CASSGAYEAFF; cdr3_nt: TGTGCCAGCAGCGGAGCCTATGAAGCTTTTTTT
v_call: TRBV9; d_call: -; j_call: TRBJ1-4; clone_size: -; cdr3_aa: CASSVGNMAEKLFF; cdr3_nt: TGTGCCAGCAGCGTCGGGAATATGGCTGAAAAACTGTTTTTT